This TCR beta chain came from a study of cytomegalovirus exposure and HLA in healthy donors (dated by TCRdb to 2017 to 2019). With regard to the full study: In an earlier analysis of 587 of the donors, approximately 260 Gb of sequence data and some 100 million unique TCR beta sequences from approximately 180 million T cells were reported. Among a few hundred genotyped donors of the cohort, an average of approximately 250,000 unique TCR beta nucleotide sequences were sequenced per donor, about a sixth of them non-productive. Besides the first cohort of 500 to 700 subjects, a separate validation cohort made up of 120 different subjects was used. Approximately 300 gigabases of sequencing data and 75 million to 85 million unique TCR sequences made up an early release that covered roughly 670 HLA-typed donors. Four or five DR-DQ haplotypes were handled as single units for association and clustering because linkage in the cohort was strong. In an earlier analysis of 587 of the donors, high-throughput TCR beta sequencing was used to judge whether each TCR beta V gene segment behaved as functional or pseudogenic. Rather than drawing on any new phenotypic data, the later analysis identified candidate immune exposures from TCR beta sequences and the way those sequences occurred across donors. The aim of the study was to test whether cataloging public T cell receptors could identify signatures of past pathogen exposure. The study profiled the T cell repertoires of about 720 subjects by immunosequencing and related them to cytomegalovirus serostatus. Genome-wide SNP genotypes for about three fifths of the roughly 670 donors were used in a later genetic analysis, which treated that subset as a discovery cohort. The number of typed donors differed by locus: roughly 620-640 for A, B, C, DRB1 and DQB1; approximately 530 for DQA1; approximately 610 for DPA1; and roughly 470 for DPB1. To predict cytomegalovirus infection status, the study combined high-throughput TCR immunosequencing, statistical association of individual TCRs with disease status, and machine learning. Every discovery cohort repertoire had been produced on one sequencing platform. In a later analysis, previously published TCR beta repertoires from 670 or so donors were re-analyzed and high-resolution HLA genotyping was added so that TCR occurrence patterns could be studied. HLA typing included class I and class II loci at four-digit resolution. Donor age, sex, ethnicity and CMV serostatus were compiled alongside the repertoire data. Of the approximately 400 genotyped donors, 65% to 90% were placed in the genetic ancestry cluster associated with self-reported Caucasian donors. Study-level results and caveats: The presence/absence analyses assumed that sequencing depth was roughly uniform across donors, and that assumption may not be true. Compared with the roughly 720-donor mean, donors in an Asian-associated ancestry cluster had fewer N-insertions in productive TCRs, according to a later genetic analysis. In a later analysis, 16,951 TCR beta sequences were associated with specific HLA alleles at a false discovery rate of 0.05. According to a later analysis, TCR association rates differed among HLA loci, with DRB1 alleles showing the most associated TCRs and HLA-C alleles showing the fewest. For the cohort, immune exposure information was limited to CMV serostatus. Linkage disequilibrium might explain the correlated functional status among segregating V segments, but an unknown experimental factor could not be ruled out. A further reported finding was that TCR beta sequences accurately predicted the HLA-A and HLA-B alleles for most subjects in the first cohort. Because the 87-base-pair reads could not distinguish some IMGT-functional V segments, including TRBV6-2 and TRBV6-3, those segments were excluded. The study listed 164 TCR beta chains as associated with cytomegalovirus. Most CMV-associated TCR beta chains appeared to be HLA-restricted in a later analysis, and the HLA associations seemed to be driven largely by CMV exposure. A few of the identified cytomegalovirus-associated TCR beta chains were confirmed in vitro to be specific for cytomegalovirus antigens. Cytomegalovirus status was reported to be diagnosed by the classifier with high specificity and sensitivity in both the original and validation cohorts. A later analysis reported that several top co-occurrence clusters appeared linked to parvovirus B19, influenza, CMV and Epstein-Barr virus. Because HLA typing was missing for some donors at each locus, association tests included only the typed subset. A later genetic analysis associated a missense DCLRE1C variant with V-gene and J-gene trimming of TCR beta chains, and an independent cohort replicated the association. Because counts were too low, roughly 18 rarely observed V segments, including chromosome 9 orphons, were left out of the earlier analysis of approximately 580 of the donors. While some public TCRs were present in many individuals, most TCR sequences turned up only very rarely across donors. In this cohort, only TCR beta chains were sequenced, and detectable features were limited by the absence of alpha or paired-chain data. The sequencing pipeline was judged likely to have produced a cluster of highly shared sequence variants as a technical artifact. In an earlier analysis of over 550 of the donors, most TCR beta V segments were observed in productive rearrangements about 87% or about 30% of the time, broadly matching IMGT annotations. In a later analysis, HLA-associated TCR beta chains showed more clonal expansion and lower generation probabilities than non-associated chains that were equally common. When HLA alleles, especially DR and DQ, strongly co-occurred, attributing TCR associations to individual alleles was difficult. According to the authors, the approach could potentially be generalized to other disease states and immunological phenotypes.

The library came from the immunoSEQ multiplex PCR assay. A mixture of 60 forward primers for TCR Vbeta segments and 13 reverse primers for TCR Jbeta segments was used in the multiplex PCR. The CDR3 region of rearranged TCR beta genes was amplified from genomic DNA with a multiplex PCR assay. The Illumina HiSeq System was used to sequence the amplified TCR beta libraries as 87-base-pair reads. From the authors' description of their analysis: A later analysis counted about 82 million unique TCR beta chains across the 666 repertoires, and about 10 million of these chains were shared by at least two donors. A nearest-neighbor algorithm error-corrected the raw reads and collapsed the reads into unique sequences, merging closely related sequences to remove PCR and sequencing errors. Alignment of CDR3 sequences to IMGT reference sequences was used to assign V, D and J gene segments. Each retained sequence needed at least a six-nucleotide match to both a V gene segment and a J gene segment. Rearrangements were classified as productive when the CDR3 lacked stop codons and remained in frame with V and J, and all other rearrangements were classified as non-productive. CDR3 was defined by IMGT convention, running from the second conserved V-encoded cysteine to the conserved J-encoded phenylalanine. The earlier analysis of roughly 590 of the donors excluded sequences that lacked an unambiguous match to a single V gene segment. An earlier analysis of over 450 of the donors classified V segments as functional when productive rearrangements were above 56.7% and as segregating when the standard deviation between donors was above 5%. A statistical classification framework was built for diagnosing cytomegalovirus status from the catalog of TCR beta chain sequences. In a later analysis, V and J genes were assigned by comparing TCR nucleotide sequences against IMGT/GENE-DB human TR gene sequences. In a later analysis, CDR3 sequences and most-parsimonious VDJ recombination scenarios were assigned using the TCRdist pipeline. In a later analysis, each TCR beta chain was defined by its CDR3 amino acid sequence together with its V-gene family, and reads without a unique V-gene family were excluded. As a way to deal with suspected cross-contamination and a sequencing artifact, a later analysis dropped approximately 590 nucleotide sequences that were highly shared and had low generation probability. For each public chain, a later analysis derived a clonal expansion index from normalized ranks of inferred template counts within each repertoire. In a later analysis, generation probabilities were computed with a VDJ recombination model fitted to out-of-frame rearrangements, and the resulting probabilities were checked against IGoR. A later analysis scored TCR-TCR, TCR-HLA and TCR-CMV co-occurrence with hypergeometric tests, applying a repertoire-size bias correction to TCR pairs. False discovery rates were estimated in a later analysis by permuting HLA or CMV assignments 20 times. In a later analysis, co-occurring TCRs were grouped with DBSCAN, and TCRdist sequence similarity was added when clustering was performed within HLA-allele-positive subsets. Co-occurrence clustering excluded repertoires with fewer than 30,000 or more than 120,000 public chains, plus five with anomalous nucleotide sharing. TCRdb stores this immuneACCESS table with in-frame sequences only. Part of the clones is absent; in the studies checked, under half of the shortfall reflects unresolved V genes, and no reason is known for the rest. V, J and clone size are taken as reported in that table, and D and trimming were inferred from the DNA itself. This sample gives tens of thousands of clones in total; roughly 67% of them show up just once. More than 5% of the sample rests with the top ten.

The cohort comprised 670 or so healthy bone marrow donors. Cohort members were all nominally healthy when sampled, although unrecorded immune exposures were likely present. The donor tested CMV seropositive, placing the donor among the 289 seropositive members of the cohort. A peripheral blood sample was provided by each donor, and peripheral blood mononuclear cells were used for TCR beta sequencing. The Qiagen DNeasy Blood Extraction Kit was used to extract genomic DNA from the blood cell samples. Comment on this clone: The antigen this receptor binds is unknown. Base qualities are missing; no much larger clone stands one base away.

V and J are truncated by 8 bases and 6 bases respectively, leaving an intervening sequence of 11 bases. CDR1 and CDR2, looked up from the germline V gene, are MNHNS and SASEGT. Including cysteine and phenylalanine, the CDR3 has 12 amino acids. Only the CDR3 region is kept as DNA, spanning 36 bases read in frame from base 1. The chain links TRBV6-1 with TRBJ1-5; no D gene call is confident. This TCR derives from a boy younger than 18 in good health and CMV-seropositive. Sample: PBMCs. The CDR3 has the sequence CASSGPGQPQHF. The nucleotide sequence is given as TGTGCCAGCTCCGGTCCCGGTCAGCCCCAGCATTTT.